Each of the 17 T cell receptor beta chains below was sequenced from the same sample in a study of response to subunit inactivated influenza vaccine. TCRdb passed the RT-PCR reads through MiXCR, listing each CDR3 protein once. The sample has 500,000 to 600,000 distinct CDR3 sequences, 6% to 9% seen once. The sample here was PBMCs from blood, taken around 25 months after vaccination. These TCRs come from a man aged 50 to 75 who received an inactivated influenza vaccine.

This clonotype occurred a few times. This chain links TRBV5-1 with TRBJ2-7, with TRBD1 matching over 7 bases. The trim removed 2 bases at V and 1 base at J, leaving 9 bases unmatched. Germline assignment: CDR1 SGHRS and CDR2 YFSETQ. The CDR3 has 16 residues. This CDR3 is CASSFGMGQISYEQYF. The CDR3, as DNA: TGCGCCAGCAGCTTTGGGATGGGACAGATATCCTACGAGCAGTACTTC.

This clonotype was picked up a small number of times. The chain recombines TRBV11-3 with TRBJ2-1; the D gene is possibly TRBD2 (6 bases). The CDR3 runs to 14 residues. The V gene's germline CDR1 is SGHNT and CDR2 YENEEA. Trimming took off 8 bases at V and 8 bases at J, with 19 bases between the two ends. CDR3 residues: CASAKTSVGDEQFF. As DNA, the CDR3 is TGTGCCAGCGCTAAGACTAGTGTGGGCGATGAGCAGTTCTTC.

This clonotype has ten or more counts. The rearrangement joins TRBV3-1 to TRBJ2-5; D not certain. The germline gives CDR1 LGHDT, CDR2 YNNKEL (reference sequence). The CDR3 runs 12 residues. The germline V and J ends were trimmed by 2 bases and 10 bases, with 11 bases remaining between them. The DNA of the CDR3 is TGTGCCAGCAGCCAAATTACGGTGGGCCAGTACTTC. Residues: CASSQITVGQYF.

This clonotype was found many times. This chain joins TRBV15 and TRBJ1-5, with D possibly matching TRBD1 (6 bases). The germline gives CDR1 LNHNV, CDR2 YYDKDF (reference sequence). This CDR3 spans 12 amino acids. Trimming left V 2 bases short and J 11 bases short, with 10 bases between. The CDR3 DNA reads as TGTGCCACCAGCAGAAGTCAGGGGTCCCAGCATTTT. Its protein is CATSRSQGSQHF.

The rearrangement links TRBV7-9 to TRBJ2-7; the D gene is possibly TRBD1 (7 bases). Trimming shortened V by 4 bases and J by 2 bases, and 15 bases separated the two germline ends. The CDR3 totals 15 residues. In germline, CDR1 is SEHNR, CDR2 FQNEAQ (reference sequence). This chain's CDR3 is CASSSAGGSPYEQYF. The CDR3 DNA reads as TGTGCCAGCAGCTCCGCAGGGGGGTCCCCCTACGAGCAGTACTTC. The whole variable domain, remainder taken from reference TRBV7-9 and TRBJ2-7, is DTGVSQNPRHKITKRGQNVTFRCDPISEHNRLYWYRQTLGQGPEFLTYFQNEAQLEKSRLLSDRFSAERPKGSFSTLEIQRTEQGDSAMYLCASSSAGGSPYEQYFGPGTRLTVT.

The chain combines TRBV27 with TRBJ2-5, with D possibly TRBD1 on 6 matching bases. The V gene lost 9 bases and the J gene lost 3 bases, with 11 bases spanning the gap. The CDR3 loop spans 12 amino acids. Per the germline V gene, CDR1 is MNHEY and CDR2 is SMNVEV (reference sequence). The CDR3 nucleotides are TGTGCCAGTGGACAGACCAAAGAGACCCAGTACTTC. This translates into CASGQTKETQYF.

This clonotype has at least ten counts. The V gene is TRBV6-1, the J gene TRBJ1-4, with 9 bases matching TRBD1. Germline lookup yields CDR1 MNHNS and CDR2 SASEGT. Unmatched junction bases numbered 8, after V lost 6 bases and J lost 6 bases. This CDR3 is 15 amino acids long. The CDR3 region has the DNA TGTGCCAGCAGCGCCGGAGGGACAGGGTATGAAAAACTGTTTTTT. It specifies CASSAGGTGYEKLFF.

The sample holds a few counts of this clonotype. The rearrangement uses TRBV5-1 and TRBJ1-1; D is ambiguous. V dropped 4 bases and J dropped 3 bases, with 13 bases sitting between them. CDR1 SGHRS and CDR2 YFSETQ come from the germline V gene. This CDR3 has 14 amino acids. The chain's CDR3 is CASSHTGSYTEAFF. In nucleotides, the CDR3 is TGCGCCAGCAGCCATACGGGAAGTTACACTGAAGCTTTCTTT.

This clonotype was seen many times. J is TRBJ1-5 and V is TRBV6-1; TRBD1 agrees at 10 bases. The V gene end was trimmed by 6 bases and the J gene end by 5 bases; junction bases not matched to a gene: 10. The length of the CDR3 is 16 residues. CDR1 and CDR2 from the germline V gene are MNHNS and SASEGT. The DNA of the CDR3 is TGTGCCAGCAGCGATCGGACAGGGGGGTTTGATCAGCCCCAGCATTTT. It codes for CASSDRTGGFDQPQHF.

This chain joins TRBV20-1 and TRBJ2-1; D not resolved. The CDR3 covers 15 residues. CDR1 is DFQATT, CDR2 SNEGSKA, per germline (reference sequence). Trimming left V 0 bases short and J 0 bases short, with 9 bases between. This CDR3 reads CSARDPIRSYNEQFF. The DNA for the CDR3 is TGCAGTGCTAGAGATCCGATCCGCTCCTACAATGAGCAGTTCTTC.

The sample holds a few counts of this clonotype. The rearrangement uses TRBV5-5 and TRBJ2-7; 7 positions agree with TRBD1. CDR3 size: 15 residues. V lost 1 base and J lost 7; bases outside the gene matches: 11. Germline CDR1 and CDR2: SGHKS and YYEKEE (reference sequence). CDR3 amino acids: CASSLWSGGPDEQYF. The CDR3 DNA reads TGTGCCAGCAGCTTGTGGTCAGGGGGACCAGATGAGCAGTACTTC.

This clonotype was counted ten times or more. This chain connects TRBV6-1 to TRBJ1-5; D remains ambiguous. Trimming took off 5 bases at V and 1 base at J, with 15 bases between the two ends. Germline V gene sequence: CDR1 MNHNS, CDR2 SASEGT. The CDR3 sequence is 16 residues long. The CDR3 sequence: CASSPGGSISNQPQHF. The CDR3 DNA follows: TGTGCCAGCAGTCCCGGTGGGTCCATCAGCAATCAGCCCCAGCATTTT.

This clonotype turned up a few times. The chain employs TRBV20-1 and TRBJ2-1, with no clear D. Germline-derived CDR1 and CDR2 are DFQATT and SNEGSKA (reference sequence). This CDR3 comprises 15 residues. Trimming pared 1 base from V and 5 bases from J, leaving 15 bases between. The CDR3 reads CSARVIAVGNNEQFF. The DNA for the CDR3 is TGCAGTGCTAGAGTAATAGCTGTTGGAAACAATGAGCAGTTCTTC.

This clonotype turned up a few times. The chain combines TRBV4-2 with TRBJ1-5; D is ambiguous. The CDR3 runs 14 residues. CDR1 LGHNA and CDR2 YNFKEQ come from the germline V gene. The V gene lost 4 bases and the J gene lost 4 bases, with 11 bases spanning the gap. CDR3 residues: CASSRGRENQPQHF. The CDR3 region has the DNA TGTGCCAGCAGCCGAGGACGGGAGAATCAGCCCCAGCATTTT.

CDR3 sequence (DNA): TGCAGTGCTAGTGTCAGCTTAGATTCACCCCTCCACTTT. Its translation is CSASVSLDSPLHF. This chain links TRBV20-1 with TRBJ1-6, with D unresolved. This CDR3 is built from 13 residues. V gave up 3 bases and J gave up 8 bases, with 11 bases separating them. Germline V gives CDR1 DFQATT, CDR2 SNEGSKA (reference sequence).

This clonotype was seen a few times. CDR3 in DNA: TGTGCCAGCAGTTTAGGGGTGCTAGCCAAAAACATTCAGTACTTC. This codes for CASSLGVLAKNIQYF. The chain uses TRBV12-3 or TRBV12-4 and TRBJ2-4; D not certain. Trimming left V 1 base short and J 0 bases short, with 7 bases between. CDR3 size: 15 residues.

Ten or more counts support this clonotype. This chain connects TRBV20-1 to TRBJ2-3, with no clear D. The CDR3 length is 13 residues. Germline assignment: CDR1 DFQATT and CDR2 SNEGSKA (reference sequence). V dropped 5 bases and J dropped 7 bases, with 16 bases sitting between them. This chain's CDR3 is CSAVDSEAYTQYF. DNA of the CDR3: TGCAGTGCTGTGGATTCCGAAGCCTATACGCAGTATTTT.